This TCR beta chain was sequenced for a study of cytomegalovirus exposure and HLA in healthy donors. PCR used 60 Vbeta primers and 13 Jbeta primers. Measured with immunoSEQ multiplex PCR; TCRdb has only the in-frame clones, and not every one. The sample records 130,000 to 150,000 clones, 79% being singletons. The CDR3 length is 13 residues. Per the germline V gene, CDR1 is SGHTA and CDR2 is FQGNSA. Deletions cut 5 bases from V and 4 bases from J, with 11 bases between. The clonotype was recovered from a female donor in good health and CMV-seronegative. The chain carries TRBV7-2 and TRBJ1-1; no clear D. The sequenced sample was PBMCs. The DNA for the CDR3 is TGTGCCAGCAGCCCCAACGGTCCCACTGAAGCTTTCTTT. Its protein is CASSPNGPTEAFF. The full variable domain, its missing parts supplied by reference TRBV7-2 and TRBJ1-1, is GAGVSQSPSNKVTEKGKDVELRCDPISGHTALYWYRQSLGQGLEFLIYFQGNSAPDKSGLPSDRFSAERTGGSVSTLTIQRTQQEDSAVYLCASSPNGPTEAFFGQGTRLTVV.